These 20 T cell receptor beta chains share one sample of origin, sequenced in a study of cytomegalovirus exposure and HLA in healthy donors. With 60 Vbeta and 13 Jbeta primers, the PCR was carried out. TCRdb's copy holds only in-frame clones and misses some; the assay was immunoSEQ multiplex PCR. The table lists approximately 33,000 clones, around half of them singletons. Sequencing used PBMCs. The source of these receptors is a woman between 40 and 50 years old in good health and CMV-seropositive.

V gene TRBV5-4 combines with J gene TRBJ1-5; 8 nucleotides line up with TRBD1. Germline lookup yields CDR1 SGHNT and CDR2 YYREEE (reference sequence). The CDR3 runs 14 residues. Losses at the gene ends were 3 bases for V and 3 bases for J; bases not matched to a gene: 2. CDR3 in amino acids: CASSSGGSNQPQHF. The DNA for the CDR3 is TGTGCCAGCAGCTCAGGGGGCTCCAATCAGCCCCAGCATTTT.

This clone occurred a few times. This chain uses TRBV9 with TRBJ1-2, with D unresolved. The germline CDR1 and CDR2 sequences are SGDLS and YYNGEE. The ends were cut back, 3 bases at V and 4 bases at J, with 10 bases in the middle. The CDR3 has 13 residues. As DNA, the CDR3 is TGTGCCAGCAGCGCCACTGAGAGCTATGGCTACACCTTC. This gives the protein CASSATESYGYTF.

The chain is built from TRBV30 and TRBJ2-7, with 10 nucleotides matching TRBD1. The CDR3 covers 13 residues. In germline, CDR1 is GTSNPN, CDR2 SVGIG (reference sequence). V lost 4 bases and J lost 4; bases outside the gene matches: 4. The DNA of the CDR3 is TGTGCCTGGACCGGGACAGGGGTGTACGAGCAGTACTTC. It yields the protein CAWTGTGVYEQYF.

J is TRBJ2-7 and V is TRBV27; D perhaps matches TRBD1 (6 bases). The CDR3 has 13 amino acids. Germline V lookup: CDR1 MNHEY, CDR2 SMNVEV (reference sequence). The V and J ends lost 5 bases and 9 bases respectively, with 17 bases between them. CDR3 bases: TGTGCCAGCAGTCGAGGACAGTCTGAGGGGCAGTACTTC. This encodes CASSRGQSEGQYF.

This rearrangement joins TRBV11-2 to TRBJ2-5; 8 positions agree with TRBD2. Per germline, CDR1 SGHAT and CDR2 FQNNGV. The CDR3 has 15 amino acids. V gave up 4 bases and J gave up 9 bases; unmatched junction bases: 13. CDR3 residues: CASSSSFQGLDPQYF. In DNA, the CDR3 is TGTGCCAGCAGCTCCTCTTTCCAGGGACTAGATCCCCAGTACTTC.

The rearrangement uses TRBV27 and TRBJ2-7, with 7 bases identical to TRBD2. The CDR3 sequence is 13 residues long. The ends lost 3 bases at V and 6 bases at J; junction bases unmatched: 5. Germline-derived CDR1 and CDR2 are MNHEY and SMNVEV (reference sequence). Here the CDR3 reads CASSFLAGLEQYF. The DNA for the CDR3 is TGTGCCAGCAGTTTTTTAGCGGGCCTCGAGCAGTACTTC.

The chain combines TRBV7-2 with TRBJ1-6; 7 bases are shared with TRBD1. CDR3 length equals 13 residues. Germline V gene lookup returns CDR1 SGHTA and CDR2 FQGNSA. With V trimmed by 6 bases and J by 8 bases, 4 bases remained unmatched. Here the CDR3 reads CASRFDRDSPLHF. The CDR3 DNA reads TGTGCCAGCAGGTTCGACAGGGATTCACCCCTCCACTTT. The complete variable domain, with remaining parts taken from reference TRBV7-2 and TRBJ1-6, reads GAGVSQSPSNKVTEKGKDVELRCDPISGHTALYWYRQSLGQGLEFLIYFQGNSAPDKSGLPSDRFSAERTGGSVSTLTIQRTQQEDSAVYLCASRFDRDSPLHFGNGTRLTVT.

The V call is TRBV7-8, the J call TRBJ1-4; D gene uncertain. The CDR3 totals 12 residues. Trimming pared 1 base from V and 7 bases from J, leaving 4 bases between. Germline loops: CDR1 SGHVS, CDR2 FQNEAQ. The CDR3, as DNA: TGTGCCAGCAGCTTAGTTCGTGAAAAACTGTTTTTT. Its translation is CASSLVREKLFF.

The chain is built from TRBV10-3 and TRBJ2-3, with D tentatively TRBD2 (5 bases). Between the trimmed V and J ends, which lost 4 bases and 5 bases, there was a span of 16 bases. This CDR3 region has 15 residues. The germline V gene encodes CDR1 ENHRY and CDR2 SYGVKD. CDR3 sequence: CAISAHSGSGDTQYF. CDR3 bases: TGTGCCATCAGTGCTCACAGCGGCTCCGGAGATACGCAGTATTTT.

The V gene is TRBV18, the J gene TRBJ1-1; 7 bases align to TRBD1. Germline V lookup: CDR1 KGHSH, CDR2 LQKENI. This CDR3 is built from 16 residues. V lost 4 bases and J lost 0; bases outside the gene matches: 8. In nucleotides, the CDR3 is TGTGCCAGCTCACTCAGGGACAGCCTAATGAACACTGAAGCTTTCTTT. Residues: CASSLRDSLMNTEAFF.

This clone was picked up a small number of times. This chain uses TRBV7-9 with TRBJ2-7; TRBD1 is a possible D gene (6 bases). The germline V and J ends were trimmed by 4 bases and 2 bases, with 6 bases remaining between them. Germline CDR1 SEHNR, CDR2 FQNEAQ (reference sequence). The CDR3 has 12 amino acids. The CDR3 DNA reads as TGTGCCAGCAGCTCAGGGGCCTACGAGCAGTACTTC. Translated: CASSSGAYEQYF. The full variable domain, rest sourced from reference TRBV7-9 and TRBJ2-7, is DTGVSQNPRHKITKRGQNVTFRCDPISEHNRLYWYRQTLGQGPEFLTYFQNEAQLEKSRLLSDRFSAERPKGSFSTLEIQRTEQGDSAMYLCASSSGAYEQYFGPGTRLTVT.

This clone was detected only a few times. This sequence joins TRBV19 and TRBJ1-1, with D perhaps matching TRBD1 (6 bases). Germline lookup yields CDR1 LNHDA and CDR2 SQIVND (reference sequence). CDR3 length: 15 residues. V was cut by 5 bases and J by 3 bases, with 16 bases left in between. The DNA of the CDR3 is TGTGCCAGTAGTTCAAGGGAAGGGGGGGACACTGAAGCTTTCTTT. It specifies CASSSREGGDTEAFF.

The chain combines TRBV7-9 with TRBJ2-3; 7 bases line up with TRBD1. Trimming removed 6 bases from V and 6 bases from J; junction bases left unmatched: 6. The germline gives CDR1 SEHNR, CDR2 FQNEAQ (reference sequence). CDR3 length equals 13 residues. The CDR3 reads CASRMTGIDTQYF. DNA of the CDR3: TGTGCCAGCAGAATGACAGGGATTGATACGCAGTATTTT.

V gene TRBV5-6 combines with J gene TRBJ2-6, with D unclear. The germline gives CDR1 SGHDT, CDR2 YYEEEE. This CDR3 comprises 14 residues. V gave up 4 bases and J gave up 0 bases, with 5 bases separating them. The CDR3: CASSDISGANVLTF. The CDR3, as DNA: TGTGCCAGCAGCGACATCTCTGGGGCCAACGTCCTGACTTTC.

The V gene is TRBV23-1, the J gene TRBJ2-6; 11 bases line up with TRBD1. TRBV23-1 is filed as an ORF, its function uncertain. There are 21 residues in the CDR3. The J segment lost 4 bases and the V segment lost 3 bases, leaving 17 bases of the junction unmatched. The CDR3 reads CASSHGGPPGQGVKGANVLTF. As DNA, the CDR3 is TGCGCCAGCAGTCATGGGGGACCTCCGGGACAGGGGGTAAAAGGGGCCAACGTCCTGACTTTC.

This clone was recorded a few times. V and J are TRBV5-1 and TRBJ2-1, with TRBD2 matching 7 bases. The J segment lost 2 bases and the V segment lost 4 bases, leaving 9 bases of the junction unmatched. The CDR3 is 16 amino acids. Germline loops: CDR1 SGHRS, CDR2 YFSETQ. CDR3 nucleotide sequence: TGCGCCAGCAGCCCCACCGGGACTAACACCTACAATGAGCAGTTCTTC. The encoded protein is CASSPTGTNTYNEQFF. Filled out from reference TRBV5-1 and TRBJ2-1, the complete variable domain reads KAGVTQTPRYLIKTRGQQVTLSCSPISGHRSVSWYQQTPGQGLQFLFEYFSETQRNKGNFPGRFSGRQFSNSRSEMNVSTLELGDSALYLCASSPTGTNTYNEQFFGPGTRLTVL.

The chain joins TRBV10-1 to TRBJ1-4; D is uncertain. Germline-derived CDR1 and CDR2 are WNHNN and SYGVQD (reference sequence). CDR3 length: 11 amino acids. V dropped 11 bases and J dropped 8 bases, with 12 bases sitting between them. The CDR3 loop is CAPRGGEKLFF. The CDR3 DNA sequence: TGCGCCCCCCGGGGAGGAGAAAAACTGTTTTTT.

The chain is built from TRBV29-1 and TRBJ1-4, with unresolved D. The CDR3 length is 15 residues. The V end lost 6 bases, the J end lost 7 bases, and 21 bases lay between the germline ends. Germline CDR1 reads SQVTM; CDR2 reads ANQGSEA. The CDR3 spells CSVRESLIRGEKLFF. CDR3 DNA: TGCAGCGTGCGGGAGTCGCTTATTCGGGGTGAAAAACTGTTTTTT.

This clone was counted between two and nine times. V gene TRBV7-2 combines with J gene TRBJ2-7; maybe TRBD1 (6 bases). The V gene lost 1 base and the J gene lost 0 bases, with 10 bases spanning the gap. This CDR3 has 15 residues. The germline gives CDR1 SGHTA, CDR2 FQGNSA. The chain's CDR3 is CASSLVDRTSYEQYF. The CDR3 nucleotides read TGTGCCAGCAGCTTAGTTGACAGGACCTCCTACGAGCAGTACTTC.

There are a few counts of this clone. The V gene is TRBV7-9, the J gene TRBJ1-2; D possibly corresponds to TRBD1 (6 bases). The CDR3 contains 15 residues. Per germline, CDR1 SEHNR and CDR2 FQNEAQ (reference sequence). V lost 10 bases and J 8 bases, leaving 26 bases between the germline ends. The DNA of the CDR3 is TGTGCCATACTATTTATTGGCTCAGGGGTGGAAGGCTACACCTTC. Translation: CAILFIGSGVEGYTF.